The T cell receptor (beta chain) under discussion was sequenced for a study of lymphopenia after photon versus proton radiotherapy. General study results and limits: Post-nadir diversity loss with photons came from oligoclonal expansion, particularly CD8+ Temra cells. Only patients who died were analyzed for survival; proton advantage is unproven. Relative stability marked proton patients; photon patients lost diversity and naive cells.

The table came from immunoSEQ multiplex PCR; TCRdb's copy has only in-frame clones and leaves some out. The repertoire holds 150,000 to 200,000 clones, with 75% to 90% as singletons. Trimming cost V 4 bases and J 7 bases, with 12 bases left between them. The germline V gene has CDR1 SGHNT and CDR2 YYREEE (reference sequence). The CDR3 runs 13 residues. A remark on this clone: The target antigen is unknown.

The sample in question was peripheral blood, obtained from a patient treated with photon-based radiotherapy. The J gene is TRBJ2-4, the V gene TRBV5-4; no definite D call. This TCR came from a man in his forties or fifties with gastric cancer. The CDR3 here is CASSPDQENIQYF. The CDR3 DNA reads TGTGCCAGCAGCCCCGACCAAGAGAACATTCAGTACTTC.